These 15 T cell receptor beta chains originate from one sample sequenced in a study of T cells after yellow fever vaccination. TCRdb used MiXCR to reprocess the 5' RACE reads, holding one entry per CDR3 protein. The sample includes about 130,000 distinct CDR3 sequences, more than 7.5% of them seen just once. Here the sequenced sample was CD8+ T cells sorted from PBMCs, taken on the day of the yellow fever booster vaccination. The receptors here all came from a man between 18 and 35 years old who received the YFV17D yellow fever vaccine.

This clonotype was seen a few times. The chain recombines TRBV20-1 with TRBJ2-4, with D possibly called TRBD1 or TRBD2 (5 bases each). The CDR3 consists of 17 residues. Trimming stripped 3 bases from V and 0 bases from J, with 18 bases between. In germline, CDR1 is DFQATT, CDR2 SNEGSKA (reference sequence). CDR3 sequence reads: CSASSTGGGLAKNIQYF. The DNA for the CDR3 is TGCAGTGCTAGCTCCACCGGTGGGGGTTTAGCCAAAAACATTCAGTACTTC.

This chain uses TRBV5-4 with TRBJ1-1; perhaps TRBD1 as D (6 bases). Germline loops: CDR1 SGHNT, CDR2 YYREEE (reference sequence). V was cut by 1 base and J by 11 bases, with 15 bases left in between. This CDR3 is built from 13 residues. The CDR3 protein is CASSLRQGRGAFF. The CDR3, as DNA: TGTGCCAGCAGCTTGAGGCAGGGGAGGGGCGCTTTCTTT.

J is TRBJ2-6 and V is TRBV7-2; TRBD2 matches at 7 bases. Germline lookup yields CDR1 SGHTA and CDR2 FQGNSA. V was clipped by 4 bases and J by 0 bases; unmatched bases: 9. This CDR3 region has 18 residues. The CDR3 protein is CASSSRGTTYSGANVLTF. The DNA of the CDR3 is TGTGCCAGCAGCTCCCGTGGGACTACCTACTCTGGGGCCAACGTCCTGACTTTC.

The V call is TRBV7-2, the J call TRBJ2-2; D possibly corresponds to TRBD2 (5 bases). V lost 6 bases and J 7 bases, leaving 12 bases between the germline ends. The CDR3 is 13 residues long. The germline V gene has CDR1 SGHTA and CDR2 FQGNSA. The chain's CDR3 is CASRVPEGGELFF. The CDR3 DNA is TGTGCCAGCAGGGTACCCGAGGGCGGGGAGCTGTTTTTT.

This clonotype occurred a few times. The chain carries TRBV4-1 and TRBJ2-2, with D perhaps assigned TRBD1 or TRBD2 (6 bases each). Germline CDR1 reads MGHRA; CDR2 reads YSYEKL. The CDR3 sequence is 18 residues long. The germline V and J ends were trimmed by 1 base and 4 bases, with 19 bases remaining between them. CDR3 coding DNA: TGCGCCAGCAGCCAAGGCTTTGGGTGGGGGGCGATCACCGGGGAGCTGTTTTTT. This sequence encodes CASSQGFGWGAITGELFF.

This chain joins TRBV7-7 and TRBJ2-2, with TRBD2 as a possible D gene (7 bases). CDR1 is SSHAT and CDR2 is FNYEAQ in the germline V gene (reference sequence). The CDR3 is 17 amino acids. With 0 bases removed from V and 4 bases from J, the gap between germline ends came to 15 bases. The CDR3 nucleotides read TGTGCCAGCAGCTTAGCCCCCGGGGGGCAGAGCACCGGGGAGCTGTTTTTT. Its protein is CASSLAPGGQSTGELFF. Filled out from reference TRBV7-7 and TRBJ2-2, the complete variable domain reads GAGVSQSPRYKVTKRGQDVTLRCDPISSHATLYWYQQALGQGPEFLTYFNYEAQPDKSGLPSDRFSAERPEGSISTLTIQRTEQRDSAMYRCASSLAPGGQSTGELFFGEGSRLTVL.

This clonotype was seen a few times. The chain recombines TRBV6-2 or TRBV6-3 with TRBJ2-3, with D possibly being TRBD2 (5 bases). Germline values: CDR1 MNHEY, CDR2 SVGEGT. Trimming stripped 8 bases from V and 4 bases from J, with 22 bases between. The CDR3 contains 16 residues. The DNA of the CDR3 is TGTGCCAGCTCCTCGGAGGTCCTTAGCCGATCAGATACGCAGTATTTT. Translating gives CASSSEVLSRSDTQYF.

This clonotype showed up many times. The rearrangement uses TRBV18 and TRBJ2-7; a possible D gene is TRBD1 (5 bases). Trimming pared 2 bases from V and 2 bases from J, leaving 7 bases between. This CDR3 is 13 amino acids long. Germline V lookup: CDR1 KGHSH, CDR2 LQKENI. DNA of the CDR3: TGTGCCAGCTCACCAACAGGAACCTACGAGCAGTACTTC. This encodes CASSPTGTYEQYF.

This clonotype showed up many times. The chain couples TRBV7-2 to TRBJ2-3; 8 nucleotides line up with TRBD2. This CDR3 is 14 amino acids long. V gave up 3 bases and J gave up 4 bases; unmatched junction bases: 3. CDR1 and CDR2 (germline): SGHTA, FQGNSA. CDR3 loop: CASSFAGGADTQYF. The CDR3 bases are TGTGCCAGCAGCTTTGCGGGGGGAGCAGATACGCAGTATTTT.

This clonotype came up a few times. The gene calls are TRBV29-1 and TRBJ2-1; D is undetermined. CDR1 and CDR2 from the germline V gene are SQVTM and ANQGSEA. This CDR3 comprises 14 residues. Trimming stripped 2 bases from V and 3 bases from J, with 11 bases between. The CDR3 DNA reads as TGCAGCGTTGAACCCCAAAGCAACTACAATGAGCAGTTCTTC. It specifies CSVEPQSNYNEQFF.

In its sample, this clonotype was seen many times. V is TRBV4-2 and J is TRBJ2-7; 7 bases fit TRBD2. Germline lookup yields CDR1 LGHNA and CDR2 YNFKEQ. The CDR3 runs to 14 residues. Unmatched junction bases numbered 2, after V lost 2 bases and J lost 1 base. The DNA of the CDR3 is TGTGCCAGCAGCCAATTCGGGGGGTCCTACGAGCAGTACTTC. Residues: CASSQFGGSYEQYF.

The chain uses TRBV3-1 and TRBJ1-4, with a tentative D call TRBD1 (5 bases). The CDR3 spans 16 residues. CDR1 LGHDT and CDR2 YNNKEL come from the germline V gene (reference sequence). V lost 6 bases and J lost 0, with 14 bases in between. The CDR3 loop is CASRGDSYATNEKLFF. CDR3 coding DNA: TGTGCCAGCAGGGGCGACAGCTATGCAACTAATGAAAAACTGTTTTTT.

J is TRBJ2-5 and V is TRBV7-6, with 9 bases lining up with TRBD1. The length of the CDR3 is 15 residues. Germline lookup yields CDR1 SGHVS and CDR2 FNYEAQ. J gave up 5 bases and V 5 bases, and 9 bases lay outside the gene matches. In DNA form, the CDR3 reads TGTGCCAGCAGCGAGGACAGGGGAGATTTTGAGACCCAGTACTTC. Residues: CASSEDRGDFETQYF.

Only a few counts were recorded for this clonotype. The rearrangement joins TRBV6-5 to TRBJ2-1; 8 bases line up with TRBD2. CDR3 length equals 16 residues. Germline V gives CDR1 MNHEY, CDR2 SVGAGI. Trimming removed 0 bases from V and 7 bases from J; junction bases left unmatched: 8. The CDR3 DNA reads as TGTGCCAGCAGTTACTCCACCGGACTAGCTGCAAATGAGCAGTTCTTC. It translates to CASSYSTGLAANEQFF.

The sample holds a few counts of this clonotype. This chain links TRBV6-2 or TRBV6-3 with TRBJ2-1; 11 positions agree with TRBD2. The ends lost 2 bases at V and 6 bases at J; junction bases unmatched: 6. The CDR3 totals 16 residues. Per germline, CDR1 MNHEY and CDR2 SVGEGT. The CDR3 coding sequence is TGTGCCAGCAGTTACCCTACCCTAGCGGGGGGCAATGAGCAGTTCTTC. Protein: CASSYPTLAGGNEQFF.